A selection of T cell receptor beta chains follows, all from one sample in a study of T-cell reconstitution after alpha-beta-depleted transplantation in children. Using its own MiXCR run on the PCR reads, TCRdb lists one record per CDR3 protein. This sample yields approximately 400,000 distinct CDR3 sequences, of which 9.5% to 13% are seen a single time; nearly 5.5% belongs to the top ten. Material: PBMCs from the stem cell graft donor, obtained from the stem cell graft. These receptors all come from a human donor who donated a stem cell graft to a child with acute myeloid leukemia. The CDR3 runs from the conserved cysteine through the conserved F or W. Each record gives: clone size, J gene, D gene, V gene, CDR3 protein, CDR3 DNA. The D gene is left open where the match is weak. Part of the rows lack a size; the others show once, few, many or a class for expanded clones.

many,TRBJ1-6,TRBD1,TRBV3-1,CASSLRQGQNNSPLHF,TGTGCCAGCAGCCTTAGACAGGGGCAGAATAATTCACCCCTCCACTTT
few,TRBJ2-7,.,TRBV4-1,CASSQEHGSSSYEQYF,TGCGCCAGCAGCCAAGAGCACGGGAGTAGCTCCTACGAGCAGTACTTC
few,TRBJ2-3,TRBD2,TRBV28,CATRLAGGTDTQYF,TGTGCCACCAGACTAGCGGGGGGCACAGATACGCAGTATTTT
few,TRBJ1-5,.,TRBV6-1,CASSGISPNQPQHF,TGTGCCAGCAGTGGAATCTCCCCCAATCAGCCCCAGCATTTT
.,TRBJ2-1,.,TRBV14,CASSRRGAGEQFF,TGTGCCAGCAGCCGCCGGGGCGCCGGTGAGCAGTTCTTC
few,TRBJ2-7,TRBD2,TRBV6-5,CASSYSLAGGDEQYF,TGTGCCAGCAGTTACTCGCTAGCGGGAGGGGACGAGCAGTACTTC
.,TRBJ2-5,TRBD2,TRBV10-3,CAISESVSGGQETQYF,TGTGCCATCAGTGAGTCCGTGAGCGGGGGACAAGAGACCCAGTACTTC
.,TRBJ2-5,.,TRBV5-6,CASSLGSALRGPETQYF,TGTGCCAGCAGCTTGGGTTCGGCACTACGAGGTCCAGAGACCCAGTACTTC
.,TRBJ2-7,.,TRBV3-1,CASSRSEGGRIYEQYF,TGTGCCAGCAGCCGATCCGAAGGAGGAAGAATCTACGAGCAGTACTTC
.,TRBJ1-1,.,TRBV27,CASSLSKRMNTEAFF,TGTGCCAGCAGTTTATCGAAGCGCATGAACACTGAAGCTTTCTTT
many,TRBJ2-3,.,TRBV29-1,CSVGRIQDTQYF,TGCAGCGTTGGGCGGATTCAAGATACGCAGTATTTT
.,TRBJ1-2,.,TRBV7-2,CASSLDWRTYGYTF,TGTGCCAGCAGCTTAGATTGGCGGACCTATGGCTACACCTTC
.,TRBJ2-5,.,TRBV6-1,CASSSWGAAYQETQYF,TGTGCCAGCAGCTCCTGGGGAGCGGCCTACCAAGAGACCCAGTACTTC
few,TRBJ2-1,TRBD2,TRBV20-1,CSARDRSGGSSYNEQFF,TGCAGTGCTAGAGATCGTAGCGGGGGGAGCTCCTACAATGAGCAGTTCTTC
.,TRBJ1-2,TRBD1,TRBV9,CASSGQGDYGYTF,TGTGCCAGCAGCGGACAGGGAGACTATGGCTACACCTTC
few,TRBJ1-4,.,TRBV30,CAWSAQGEKLFF,TGTGCCTGGAGTGCCCAGGGCGAAAAACTGTTTTTT
few,TRBJ2-7,TRBD2,TRBV20-1,CSARDLAGGLYEQYF,TGCAGTGCTAGAGATCTGGCGGGAGGGCTCTACGAGCAGTACTTC
many,TRBJ2-6,TRBD1,TRBV11-1,CASSLRLDREWGNGANVLTF,TGTGCCAGCAGCTTAAGGCTGGACAGGGAGTGGGGTAATGGGGCCAACGTCCTGACTTTC
many,TRBJ2-1,TRBD2,TRBV9,CASSFAGTRGGQQFF,TGTGCCAGCAGCTTCGCCGGGACTAGGGGGGGGCAGCAGTTCTTC
few,TRBJ2-3,.,TRBV18,CASSPRRATDTQYF,TGTGCCAGCTCACCACGCAGGGCCACAGATACGCAGTATTTT